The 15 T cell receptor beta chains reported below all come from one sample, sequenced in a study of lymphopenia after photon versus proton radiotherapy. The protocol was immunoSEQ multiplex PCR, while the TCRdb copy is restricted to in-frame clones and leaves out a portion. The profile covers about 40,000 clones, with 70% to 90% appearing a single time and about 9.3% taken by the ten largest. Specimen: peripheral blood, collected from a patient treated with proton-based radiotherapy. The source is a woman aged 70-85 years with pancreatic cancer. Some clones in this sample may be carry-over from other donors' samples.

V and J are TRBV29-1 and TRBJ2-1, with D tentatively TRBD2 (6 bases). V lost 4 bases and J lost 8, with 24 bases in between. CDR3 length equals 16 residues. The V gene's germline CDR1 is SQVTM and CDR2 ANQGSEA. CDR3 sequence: CSVGNPPGGRADEQFF. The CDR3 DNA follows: TGCAGCGTTGGAAACCCTCCCGGGGGAAGGGCCGATGAGCAGTTCTTC.

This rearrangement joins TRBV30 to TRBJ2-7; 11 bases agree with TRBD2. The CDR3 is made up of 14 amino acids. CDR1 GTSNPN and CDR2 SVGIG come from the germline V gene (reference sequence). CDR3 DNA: TGTGCTTCCAGAATAGCGGGAGGGCCGTACGAGCAGTACTTC. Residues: CASRIAGGPYEQYF. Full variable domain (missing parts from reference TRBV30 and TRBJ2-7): SQTIHQWPATLVQPVGSPLSLECTVEGTSNPNLYWYRQAAGRGLQLLFYSVGIGQISSEVPQNLSASRPQDRQFILSSKKLLLSDSGFYLCASRIAGGPYEQYFGPGTRLTVT.

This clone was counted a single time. CDR3 amino acids: CASSLGGSSDTQYF. Written as DNA, the CDR3 is TGTGCCAGCAGCTTAGGGGGTAGCTCGGATACGCAGTATTTT. The rearrangement joins TRBV7-8 to TRBJ2-3; D is unresolved. V lost 1 base to trimming and J lost 6 bases, with 11 bases between them. This CDR3 is built from 14 residues. CDR1 SGHVS and CDR2 FQNEAQ come from the germline V gene.

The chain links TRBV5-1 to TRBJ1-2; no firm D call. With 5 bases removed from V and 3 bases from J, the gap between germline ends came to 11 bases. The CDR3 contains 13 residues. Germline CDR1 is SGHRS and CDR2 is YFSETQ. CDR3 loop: CASRDPADYGYTF. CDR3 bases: TGCGCCAGCAGGGACCCGGCGGACTATGGCTACACCTTC. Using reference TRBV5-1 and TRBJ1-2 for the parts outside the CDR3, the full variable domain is KAGVTQTPRYLIKTRGQQVTLSCSPISGHRSVSWYQQTPGQGLQFLFEYFSETQRNKGNFPGRFSGRQFSNSRSEMNVSTLELGDSALYLCASRDPADYGYTFGSGTRLTVV.

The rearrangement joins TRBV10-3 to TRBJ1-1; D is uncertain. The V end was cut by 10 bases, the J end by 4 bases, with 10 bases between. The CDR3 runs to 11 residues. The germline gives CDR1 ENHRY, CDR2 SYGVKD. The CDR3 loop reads CATMSSTEAFF. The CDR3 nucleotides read TGTGCCACTATGAGTTCCACTGAAGCTTTCTTT.

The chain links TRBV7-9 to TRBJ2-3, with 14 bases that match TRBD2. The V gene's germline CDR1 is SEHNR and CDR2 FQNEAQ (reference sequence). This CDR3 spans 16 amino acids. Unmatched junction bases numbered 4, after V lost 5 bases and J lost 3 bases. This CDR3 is CASSGTSGSRTDTQYF. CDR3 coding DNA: TGTGCCAGCAGCGGGACTAGCGGGAGTAGGACAGATACGCAGTATTTT.

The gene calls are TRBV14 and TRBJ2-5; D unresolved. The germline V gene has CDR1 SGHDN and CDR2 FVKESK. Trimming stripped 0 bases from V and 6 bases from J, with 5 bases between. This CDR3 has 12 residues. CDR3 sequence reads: CASSQDVKTQYF. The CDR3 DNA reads TGTGCCAGCAGCCAAGATGTGAAGACCCAGTACTTC.

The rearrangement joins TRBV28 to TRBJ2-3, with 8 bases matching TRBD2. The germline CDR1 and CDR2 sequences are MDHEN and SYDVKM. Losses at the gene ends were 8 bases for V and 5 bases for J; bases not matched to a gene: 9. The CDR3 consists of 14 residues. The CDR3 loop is CASGSGRRGDTQYF. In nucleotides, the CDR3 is TGTGCCAGCGGCAGCGGGAGAAGGGGAGATACGCAGTATTTT.

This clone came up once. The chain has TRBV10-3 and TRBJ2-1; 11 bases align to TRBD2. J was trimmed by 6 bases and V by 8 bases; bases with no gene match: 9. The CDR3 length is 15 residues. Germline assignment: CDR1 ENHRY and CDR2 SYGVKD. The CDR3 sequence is CAISTGTSGGNEQFF. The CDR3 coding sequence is TGTGCCATCTCCACAGGGACTAGCGGAGGCAATGAGCAGTTCTTC.

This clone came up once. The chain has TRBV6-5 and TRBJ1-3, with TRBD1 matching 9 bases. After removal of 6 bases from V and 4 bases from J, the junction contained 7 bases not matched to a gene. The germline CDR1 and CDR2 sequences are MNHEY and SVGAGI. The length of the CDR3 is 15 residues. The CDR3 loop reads CASSRGQGYGNTIYF. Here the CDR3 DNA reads TGTGCCAGCAGCCGCGGACAGGGGTACGGAAACACCATATATTTT.

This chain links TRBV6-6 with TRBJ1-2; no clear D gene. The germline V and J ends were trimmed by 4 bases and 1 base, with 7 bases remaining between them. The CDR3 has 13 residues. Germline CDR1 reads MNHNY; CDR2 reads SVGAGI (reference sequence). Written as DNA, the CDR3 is TGTGCCAGCAGTTTAACGGTTAACTATGGCTACACCTTC. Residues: CASSLTVNYGYTF.

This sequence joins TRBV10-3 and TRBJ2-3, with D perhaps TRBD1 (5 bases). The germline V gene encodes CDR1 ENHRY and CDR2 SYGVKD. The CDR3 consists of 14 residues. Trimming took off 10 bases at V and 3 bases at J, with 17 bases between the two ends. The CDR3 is CATTDTQETDTQYF. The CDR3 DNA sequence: TGTGCCACCACGGACACACAGGAGACAGATACGCAGTATTTT.

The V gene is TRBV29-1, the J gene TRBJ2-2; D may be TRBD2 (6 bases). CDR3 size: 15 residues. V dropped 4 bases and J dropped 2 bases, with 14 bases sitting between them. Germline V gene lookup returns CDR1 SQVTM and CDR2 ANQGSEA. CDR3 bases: TGCAGCGTTGTCCCGGGCGGGACCAACACCGGGGAGCTGTTTTTT. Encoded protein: CSVVPGGTNTGELFF.

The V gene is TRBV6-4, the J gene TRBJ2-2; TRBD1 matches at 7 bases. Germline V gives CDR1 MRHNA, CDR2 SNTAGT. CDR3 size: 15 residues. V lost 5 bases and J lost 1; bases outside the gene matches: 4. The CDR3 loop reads CASSPQGVNTGELFF. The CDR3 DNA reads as TGTGCCAGCAGTCCCCAGGGGGTGAACACCGGGGAGCTGTTTTTT.

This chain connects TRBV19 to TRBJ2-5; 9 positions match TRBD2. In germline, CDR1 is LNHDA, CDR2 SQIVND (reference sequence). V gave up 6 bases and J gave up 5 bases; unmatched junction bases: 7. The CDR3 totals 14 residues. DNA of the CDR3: TGTGCCAGTAGGACTAGCGGACAATCGGAGACCCAGTACTTC. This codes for CASRTSGQSETQYF.